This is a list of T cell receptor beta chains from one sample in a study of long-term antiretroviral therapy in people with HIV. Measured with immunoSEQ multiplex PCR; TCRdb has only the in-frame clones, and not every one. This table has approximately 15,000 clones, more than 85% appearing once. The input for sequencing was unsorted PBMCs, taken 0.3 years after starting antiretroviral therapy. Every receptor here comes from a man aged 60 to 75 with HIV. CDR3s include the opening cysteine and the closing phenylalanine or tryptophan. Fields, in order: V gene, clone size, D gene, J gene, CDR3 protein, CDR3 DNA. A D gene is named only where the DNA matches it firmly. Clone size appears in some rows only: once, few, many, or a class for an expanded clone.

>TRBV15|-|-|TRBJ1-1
CATSRDAPYEAFF
TGTGCCACCAGCAGAGACGCTCCTTATGAAGCTTTCTTT
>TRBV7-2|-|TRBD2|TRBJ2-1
CASSLPTSAGNEQFF
TGTGCCAGCAGCCTCCCGACTAGCGCCGGCAATGAGCAGTTCTTC
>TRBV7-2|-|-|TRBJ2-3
CASSSAPLVDTQYF
TGTGCCAGCAGCTCCGCGCCCCTAGTAGATACGCAGTATTTT
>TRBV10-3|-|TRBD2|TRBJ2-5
CAISESNLAGGRETQYF
TGTGCCATCAGTGAGTCAAATCTAGCGGGGGGGCGAGAGACCCAGTACTTC
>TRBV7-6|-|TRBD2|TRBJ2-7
CASSGRVVSGRADYEQYF
TGTGCCAGCAGCGGTAGGGTCGTTAGCGGGAGGGCGGACTACGAGCAGTACTTC
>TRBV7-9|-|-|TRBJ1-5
CASSLDDSYQPQHF
TGTGCCAGCAGCTTAGACGACAGTTATCAGCCCCAGCATTTT
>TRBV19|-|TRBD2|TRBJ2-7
CASSIVGGRGYEQYF
TGTGCCAGTAGTATAGTTGGCGGGAGAGGGTACGAGCAGTACTTC
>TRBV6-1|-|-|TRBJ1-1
CASSEALVTVEAFF
TGTGCCAGCAGTGAAGCGTTGGTGACAGTGGAAGCTTTCTTT
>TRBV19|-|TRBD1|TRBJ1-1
CASSILAGTGWMNTEAFF
TGTGCCAGTAGTATCTTGGCGGGGACAGGGTGGATGAACACTGAAGCTTTCTTT
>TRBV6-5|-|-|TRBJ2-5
CASSYLGDYQETQYF
TGTGCCAGCAGTTATCTGGGAGATTACCAAGAGACCCAGTACTTC
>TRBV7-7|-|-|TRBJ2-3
CASSSGGTDTQYF
TGTGCTAGCAGCTCGGGGGGCACAGATACGCAGTATTTT
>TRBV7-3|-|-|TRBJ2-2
CASSLTYHLNTGELFF
TGTGCCAGCAGCTTAACGTATCACCTGAACACCGGGGAGCTGTTTTTT
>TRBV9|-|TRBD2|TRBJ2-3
CASSAGTSFDTQYF
TGTGCCAGCAGCGCCGGGACTAGCTTCGATACGCAGTATTTT
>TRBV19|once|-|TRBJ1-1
CASGQPGRGTEAFF
TGTGCCAGTGGTCAACCGGGAAGAGGAACTGAAGCTTTCTTT
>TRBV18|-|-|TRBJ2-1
CASSVVSGYNEQFF
TGTGCCAGCTCAGTCGTTAGCGGTTACAATGAGCAGTTCTTC
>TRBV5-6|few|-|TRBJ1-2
CASSFPLDYGYTF
TGTGCCAGCAGCTTTCCCCTAGACTATGGCTACACCTTC
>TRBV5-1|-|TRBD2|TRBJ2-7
CASSWGPSGRAYEQYF
TGCGCCAGCAGCTGGGGGCCTAGCGGGAGGGCCTACGAGCAGTACTTC
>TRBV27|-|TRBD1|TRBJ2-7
CASRKAGGLYEQYF
TGTGCCAGCAGAAAAGCAGGGGGCCTCTACGAGCAGTACTTC
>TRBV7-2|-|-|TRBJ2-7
CASSPRDSGYEQYF
TGTGCCAGCAGCCCCCGGGATTCCGGATACGAGCAGTACTTC
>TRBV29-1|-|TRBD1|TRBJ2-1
CSVRQGGVNEQFF
TGCAGCGTCAGACAGGGGGGTGTCAATGAGCAGTTCTTC
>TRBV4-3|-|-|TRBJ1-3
CASSQDLAAGSGNTIYF
TGCGCCAGCAGCCAAGATTTAGCGGCGGGCTCTGGAAACACCATATATTTT
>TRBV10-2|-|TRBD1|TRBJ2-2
CASSARQGTGELFF
TGCGCCAGCAGTGCCAGACAGGGGACCGGGGAGCTGTTTTTT
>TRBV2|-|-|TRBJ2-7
CASSEYASYEQYF
TGTGCCAGCAGTGAATACGCGAGCTACGAGCAGTACTTC
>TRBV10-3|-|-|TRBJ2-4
CAIRPGREDIQYF
TGTGCCATCAGGCCGGGCCGGGAAGACATTCAGTACTTC
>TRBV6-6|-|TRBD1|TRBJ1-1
CASNLGQGVIEAFF
TGTGCCAGCAACTTGGGACAGGGGGTTATTGAAGCTTTCTTT
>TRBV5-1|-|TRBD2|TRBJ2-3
CASSLIGGAEDTQYF
TGCGCCAGCAGCTTGATCGGGGGGGCCGAAGATACGCAGTATTTT
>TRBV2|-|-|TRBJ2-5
CASSGGFRGQETQYF
TGTGCCAGCAGTGGGGGGTTTAGGGGCCAAGAGACCCAGTACTTC
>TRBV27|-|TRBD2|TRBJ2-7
CASSPFVRVGTSGRVFYEQYF
TGTGCCAGCAGTCCGTTCGTTCGCGTTGGGACTAGCGGGAGGGTTTTCTACGAGCAGTACTTC
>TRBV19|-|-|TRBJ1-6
CASGQLGDSPLHF
TGTGCCAGCGGACAGTTAGGGGATTCACCCCTCCACTTT
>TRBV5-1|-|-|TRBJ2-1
CASSLSTGGPYNEQFF
TGCGCCAGCAGCTTGAGTACCGGGGGGCCCTACAATGAGCAGTTCTTC
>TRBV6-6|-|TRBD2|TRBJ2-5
CASRLGGAQETQYF
TGTGCCAGCAGGCTCGGGGGGGCCCAAGAGACCCAGTACTTC
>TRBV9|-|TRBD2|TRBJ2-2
CASSVGLAGTGELFF
TGTGCCAGCAGCGTAGGGCTAGCGGGGACCGGGGAGCTGTTTTTT
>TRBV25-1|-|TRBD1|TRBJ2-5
CASSASYSAGGFETQYF
TGTGCCAGCAGTGCAAGCTACTCGGCAGGGGGATTTGAGACCCAGTACTTC
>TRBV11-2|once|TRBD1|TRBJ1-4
CASSPLVSGTGSNEKLFF
TGTGCCAGCAGCCCACTGGTATCCGGGACAGGGTCTAATGAAAAACTGTTTTTT
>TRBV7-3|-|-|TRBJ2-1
CASSATEGGTYNEQFF
TGTGCCAGCAGCGCAACCGAGGGGGGAACCTACAATGAGCAGTTCTTC
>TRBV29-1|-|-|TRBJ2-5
CSVEEGDETQYF
TGCAGCGTTGAAGAGGGCGACGAGACCCAGTACTTC
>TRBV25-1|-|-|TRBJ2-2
CASSEFGGGHTGELFF
TGTGCCAGCAGTGAATTTGGAGGGGGCCACACCGGGGAGCTGTTTTTT
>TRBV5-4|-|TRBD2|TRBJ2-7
CASSIGTSGRTYEQYF
TGTGCCAGCAGCATCGGGACTAGCGGGAGGACCTACGAGCAGTACTTC
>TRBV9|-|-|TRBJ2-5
CASSPPEVETQYF
TGTGCCAGCAGCCCGCCGGAGGTGGAGACCCAGTACTTC
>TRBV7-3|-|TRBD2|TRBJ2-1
CASSPLGTSGRNEQFF
TGTGCCAGCAGCCCCCTCGGGACTAGCGGACGCAATGAGCAGTTCTTC
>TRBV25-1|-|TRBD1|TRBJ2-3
CASSELVTGGADTQYF
TGTGCCAGCAGTGAATTGGTGACAGGGGGCGCAGATACGCAGTATTTT
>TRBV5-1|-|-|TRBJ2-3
CASSIGTDTQYF
TGCGCCAGCAGTATCGGCACAGATACGCAGTATTTT
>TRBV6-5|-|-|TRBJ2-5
CASSYSSGQETQYF
TGTGCCAGCAGTTACTCTAGCGGCCAAGAGACCCAGTACTTC
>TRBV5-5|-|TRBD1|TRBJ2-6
CASSLYGQGAYSGANVLTF
TGTGCCAGCAGCTTGTATGGACAGGGGGCCTACTCTGGGGCCAACGTCCTGACTTTC
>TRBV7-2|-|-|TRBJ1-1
CASSLVNRADTEAFF
TGTGCCAGCAGCTTAGTTAACAGGGCGGACACTGAAGCTTTCTTT
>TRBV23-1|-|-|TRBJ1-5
CASSLGASGNQPQHF
TGCGCCAGCAGCCTTGGGGCATCGGGCAATCAGCCCCAGCATTTT
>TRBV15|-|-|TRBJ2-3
CATSRDPVLFTDTQYF
TGTGCCACCAGCAGAGATCCGGTACTCTTCACAGATACGCAGTATTTT
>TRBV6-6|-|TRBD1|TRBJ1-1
CASKGQLNTEAFF
TGTGCCAGCAAGGGACAGCTGAACACTGAAGCTTTCTTT
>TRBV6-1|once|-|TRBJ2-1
CASPKDGIGSQFF
TGTGCCAGCCCAAAGGACGGGATCGGGTCGCAGTTCTTC
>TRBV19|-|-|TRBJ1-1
CASSSPRAGGATATEAFF
TGTGCCAGTAGTAGTCCTCGGGCCGGGGGCGCAACGGCCACTGAAGCTTTCTTT
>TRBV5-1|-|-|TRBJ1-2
CASSLARYGYTF
TGCGCCAGCAGCTTGGCTCGGTATGGCTACACCTTC
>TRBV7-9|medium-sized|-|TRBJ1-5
CASSSTGSGNQPQHF
TGTGCCAGCAGCTCTACAGGGTCTGGCAATCAGCCCCAGCATTTT
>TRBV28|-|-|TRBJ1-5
CASEVVDGQPQHF
TGTGCCAGCGAGGTAGTGGATGGTCAGCCCCAGCATTTT
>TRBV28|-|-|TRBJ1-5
CASSLINSGDQPQHF
TGTGCCAGCAGTTTAATAAACTCAGGGGATCAGCCCCAGCATTTT
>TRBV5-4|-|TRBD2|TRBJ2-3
CASSTGLAGGRDTQYF
TGTGCCAGCAGCACTGGACTAGCGGGAGGGCGAGATACGCAGTATTTT
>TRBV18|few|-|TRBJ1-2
CASSPPVERSLGYTF
TGTGCCAGCTCACCACCGGTAGAGCGAAGCTTGGGCTACACCTTC
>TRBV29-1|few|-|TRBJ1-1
CSVEYGGNTEAFF
TGCAGCGTTGAATATGGTGGGAACACTGAAGCTTTCTTT
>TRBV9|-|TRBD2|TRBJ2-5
CASSVLSSGGAGETQYF
TGTGCCAGCAGCGTCTTGAGTAGCGGGGGGGCGGGAGAGACCCAGTACTTC
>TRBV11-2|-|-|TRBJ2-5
CASSFRHSRFYQETQYF
TGTGCCAGCAGCTTCAGACACTCCCGCTTTTACCAAGAGACCCAGTACTTC